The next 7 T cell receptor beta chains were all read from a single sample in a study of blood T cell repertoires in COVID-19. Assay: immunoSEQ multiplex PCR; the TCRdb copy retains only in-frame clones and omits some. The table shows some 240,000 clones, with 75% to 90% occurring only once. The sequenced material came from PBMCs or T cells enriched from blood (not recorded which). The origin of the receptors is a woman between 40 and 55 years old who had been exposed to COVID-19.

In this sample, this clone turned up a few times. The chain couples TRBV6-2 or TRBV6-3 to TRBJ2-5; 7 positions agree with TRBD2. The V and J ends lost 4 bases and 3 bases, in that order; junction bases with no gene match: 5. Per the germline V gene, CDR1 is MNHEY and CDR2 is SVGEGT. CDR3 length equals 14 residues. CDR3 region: CASSSAGEEETQYF. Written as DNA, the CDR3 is TGTGCCAGCAGTTCCGCGGGGGAAGAAGAGACCCAGTACTTC.

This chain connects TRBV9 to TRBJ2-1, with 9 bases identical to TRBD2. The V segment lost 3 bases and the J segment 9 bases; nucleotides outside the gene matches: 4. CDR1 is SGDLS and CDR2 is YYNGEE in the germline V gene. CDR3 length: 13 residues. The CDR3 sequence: CASSDETSGEQFF. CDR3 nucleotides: TGTGCCAGCAGCGACGAGACTAGCGGTGAGCAGTTCTTC. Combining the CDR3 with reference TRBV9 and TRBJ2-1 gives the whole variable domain DSGVTQTPKHLITATGQRVTLRCSPRSGDLSVYWYQQSLDQGLQFLIQYYNGEERAKGNILERFSAQQFPDLHSELNLSSLELGDSALYFCASSDETSGEQFFGPGTRLTVL.

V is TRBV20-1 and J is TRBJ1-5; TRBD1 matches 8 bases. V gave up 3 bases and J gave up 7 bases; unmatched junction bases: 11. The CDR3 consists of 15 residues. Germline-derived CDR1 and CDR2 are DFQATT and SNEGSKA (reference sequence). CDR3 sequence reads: CSASLSAGGWQPQHF. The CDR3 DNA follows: TGCAGTGCTAGTTTATCGGCAGGGGGCTGGCAGCCCCAGCATTTT.

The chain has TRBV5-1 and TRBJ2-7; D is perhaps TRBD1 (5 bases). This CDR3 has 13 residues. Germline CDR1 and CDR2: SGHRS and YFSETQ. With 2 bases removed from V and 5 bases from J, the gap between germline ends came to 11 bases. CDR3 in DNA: TGCGCCAGCAGCTTTCAGGGTAGTAACGAGCAGTACTTC. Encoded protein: CASSFQGSNEQYF.

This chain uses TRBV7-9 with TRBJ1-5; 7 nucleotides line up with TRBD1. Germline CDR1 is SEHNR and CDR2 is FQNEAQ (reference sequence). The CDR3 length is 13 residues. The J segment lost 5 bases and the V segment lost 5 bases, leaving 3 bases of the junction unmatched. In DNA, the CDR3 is TGTGCCAGCAGCACGGGACAGTATCAGCCCCAGCATTTT. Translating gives CASSTGQYQPQHF. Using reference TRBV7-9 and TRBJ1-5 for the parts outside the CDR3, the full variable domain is DTGVSQNPRHKITKRGQNVTFRCDPISEHNRLYWYRQTLGQGPEFLTYFQNEAQLEKSRLLSDRFSAERPKGSFSTLEIQRTEQGDSAMYLCASSTGQYQPQHFGDGTRLSIL.

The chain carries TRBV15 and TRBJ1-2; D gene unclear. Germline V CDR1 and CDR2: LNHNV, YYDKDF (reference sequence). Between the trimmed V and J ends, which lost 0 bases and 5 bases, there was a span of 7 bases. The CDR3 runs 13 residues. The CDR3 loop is CATSRDVQYGYTF. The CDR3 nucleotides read TGTGCCACCAGCAGAGATGTTCAGTATGGCTACACCTTC.

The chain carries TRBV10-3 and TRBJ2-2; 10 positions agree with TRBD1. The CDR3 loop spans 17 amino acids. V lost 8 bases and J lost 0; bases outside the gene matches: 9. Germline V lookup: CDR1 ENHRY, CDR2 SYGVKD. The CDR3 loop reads CAIGGLGQGSNTGELFF. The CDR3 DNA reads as TGTGCCATCGGGGGCCTGGGACAGGGGTCGAACACCGGGGAGCTGTTTTTT.